The 25 T cell receptor beta chains below all came from one sample that was sequenced in a study of shared clonotypes between healthy human individuals. Here immunoSEQ multiplex PCR was the method, and the copy in TCRdb shows in-frame clones only, minus some. Among about 360,000 clones listed, over 70% were seen once. The specimen was memory CD4+ T cells sorted from blood. As for subset: CD45RA-negative fraction. Receptor source: a man aged 30-40 years in good health.

This clone showed up just once. The gene calls are TRBV7-2 and TRBJ2-1; a possible D gene is TRBD2 (6 bases). This CDR3 comprises 16 residues. Germline loops: CDR1 SGHTA, CDR2 FQGNSA. The V and J ends lost 1 base and 1 base respectively, with 11 bases between them. CDR3 residues: CASSLEASASYNEQFF. CDR3 coding DNA: TGTGCCAGCAGCTTAGAAGCTAGCGCGTCCTACAATGAGCAGTTCTTC.

The chain links TRBV5-5 to TRBJ2-4; 8 nucleotides align to TRBD1. V trimming: 4 bases; J trimming: 2 bases; junction bases outside the gene matches: 5. Germline V gene data show CDR1 as SGHKS and CDR2 as YYEKEE (reference sequence). CDR3 length equals 15 residues. The CDR3 sequence: CASSETGVTKNIQYF. As DNA, the CDR3 is TGTGCCAGCAGCGAGACAGGGGTAACCAAAAACATTCAGTACTTC.

This clone is a singleton in its sample. The CDR3 region is CASSKGLAGATDTQYF. For the CDR3, the DNA is TGTGCCAGCAGCAAAGGTCTAGCGGGAGCCACAGATACGCAGTATTTT. The rearrangement joins TRBV5-4 to TRBJ2-3; 10 bases are shared with TRBD2. V lost 4 bases and J lost 2; bases outside the gene matches: 7. This CDR3 has 16 amino acids. In germline, CDR1 is SGHNT, CDR2 YYREEE (reference sequence).

The rearrangement links TRBV18 to TRBJ2-7, with a tentative D call TRBD2 (7 bases). Trimming pared 5 bases from V and 0 bases from J, leaving 17 bases between. Germline V gives CDR1 KGHSH, CDR2 LQKENI. The length of the CDR3 is 16 residues. The CDR3 spells CASSRGGGRNSYEQYF. DNA for the CDR3: TGTGCCAGCTCAAGAGGGGGAGGGAGGAACTCCTACGAGCAGTACTTC.

The V call is TRBV19, the J call TRBJ2-6; the match to TRBD1 covers 9 bases. Germline loops: CDR1 LNHDA, CDR2 SQIVND (reference sequence). This CDR3 region has 17 residues. V gave up 5 bases and J gave up 4 bases; unmatched junction bases: 9. The CDR3 DNA is TGTGCCAGTAGTCCCCGAAGGACAGGGGACGGGGCCAACGTCCTGACTTTC. Amino acid sequence: CASSPRRTGDGANVLTF.

The rearrangement joins TRBV9 to TRBJ2-5; 9 nucleotides align to TRBD2. V shed 4 bases and J 6 bases; nucleotides not matched to a gene: 10. This CDR3 has 15 amino acids. Looked up from germline, CDR1 is SGDLS and CDR2 is YYNGEE. The CDR3 reads CASSPVAGAGKTQYF. The CDR3 nucleotides are TGTGCCAGCAGCCCCGTAGCGGGAGCGGGAAAGACCCAGTACTTC.

The rearrangement links TRBV29-1 to TRBJ2-5; 9 bases map to TRBD1. Germline lookup yields CDR1 SQVTM and CDR2 ANQGSEA. V lost 4 bases to trimming and J lost 2 bases; unmatched junction nucleotides: 14. The CDR3 has 17 amino acids. This chain's CDR3 is CSVGLKDRGWVQETQYF. The CDR3 bases are TGCAGCGTTGGACTAAAGGACAGGGGATGGGTTCAAGAGACCCAGTACTTC.

The rearrangement uses TRBV9 and TRBJ2-1; 11 nucleotides align to TRBD2. Germline lookup yields CDR1 SGDLS and CDR2 YYNGEE. This CDR3 contains 15 residues. With V trimmed by 4 bases and J by 8 bases, 8 bases remained unmatched. Here the CDR3 DNA reads TGTGCCAGCAGCATCACTAGCGGGAGTACTGATGAGCAGTTCTTC. It encodes CASSITSGSTDEQFF.

J is TRBJ2-2 and V is TRBV27; a possible D gene is TRBD2 (5 bases). The V and J ends lost 7 bases and 6 bases respectively, with 12 bases between them. Germline CDR1 and CDR2: MNHEY and SMNVEV (reference sequence). This CDR3 has 13 residues. CDR3 protein: CASKGSYAGELFF. The CDR3 nucleotides are TGTGCCAGCAAAGGGAGTTATGCCGGGGAGCTGTTTTTT.

The chain links TRBV6-5 to TRBJ2-1, with D hard to call. The V and J ends lost 7 bases and 15 bases respectively, with 19 bases between them. This CDR3 spans 12 amino acids. Germline CDR1 reads MNHEY; CDR2 reads SVGAGI. The CDR3 bases are TGTGCCAGCAATGACGGGCTAGGAGTGATGTTCTTC. Translating gives CASNDGLGVMFF.

The V call is TRBV27, the J call TRBJ2-1; D call uncertain. This CDR3 comprises 14 residues. Germline V gene data show CDR1 as MNHEY and CDR2 as SMNVEV (reference sequence). V was clipped by 4 bases and J by 9 bases, with 16 bases between them. This chain's CDR3 is CASSSRSAVFEQFF. For the CDR3, the DNA is TGTGCCAGCAGTTCCCGATCCGCGGTCTTTGAGCAGTTCTTC.

The chain joins TRBV11-2 to TRBJ2-7; D may match TRBD1 or TRBD2 (5 bases each). V lost 4 bases and J 2 bases, leaving 12 bases between the germline ends. In germline, CDR1 is SGHAT, CDR2 FQNNGV. This CDR3 is built from 14 residues. The CDR3 DNA reads as TGTGCCAGCAGCTCGCCTAGGGGAGCCTACGAGCAGTACTTC. Its translation: CASSSPRGAYEQYF.

The chain is built from TRBV10-3 and TRBJ2-3; 11 bases map to TRBD1. V dropped 10 bases and J dropped 3; count of bases not matched to a gene: 6. Per germline, CDR1 ENHRY and CDR2 SYGVKD. CDR3 size: 14 residues. CDR3 loop: CATQDRGQTDTQYF. The CDR3 coding sequence is TGTGCCACCCAGGACAGGGGGCAAACAGATACGCAGTATTTT.

This clone was observed a handful of times. This chain connects TRBV27 to TRBJ1-5; no clear D gene. Germline V gives CDR1 MNHEY, CDR2 SMNVEV (reference sequence). The CDR3 runs 15 residues. Deletions cut 0 bases from V and 7 bases from J, with 13 bases between. Here the CDR3 DNA reads TGTGCCAGCAGTTTATCAGGATCCGCTCACCAGCCCCAGCATTTT. Its protein product is CASSLSGSAHQPQHF.

The chain joins TRBV6-1 to TRBJ2-1; a possible D gene is TRBD2 (6 bases). Germline-derived CDR1 and CDR2 are MNHNS and SASEGT. V gave up 3 bases and J gave up 3 bases, with 12 bases separating them. This CDR3 is built from 15 residues. CDR3 DNA: TGTGCCAGCAGTGAGAGTAGCGGAGACTACAATGAGCAGTTCTTC. Translated, it gives CASSESSGDYNEQFF.

The chain carries TRBV27 and TRBJ2-4; D call uncertain. Germline V gene lookup returns CDR1 MNHEY and CDR2 SMNVEV (reference sequence). The CDR3 length is 21 residues. Trimming removed 2 bases from V and 0 bases from J, with 26 bases in between. CDR3: CASSLGSVCSLITLAKNIQYF. As DNA, the CDR3 is TGTGCCAGCAGTTTAGGCAGCGTTTGTAGTCTTATAACTCTAGCCAAAAACATTCAGTACTTC.

This chain's CDR3 is CASSVAALYNEQFF. CDR3 nucleotide sequence: TGTGCCAGCAGCGTAGCAGCGCTGTACAATGAGCAGTTCTTC. V is TRBV9 and J is TRBJ2-1; D uncertain. V shed 0 bases and J shed 4 bases, with 8 bases lying between them. CDR1 and CDR2 (germline): SGDLS, YYNGEE. The CDR3 is 14 residues long.

This rearrangement joins TRBV12-5 to TRBJ1-5; D is undetermined. Germline values: CDR1 LGHNT, CDR2 FRNRAP. V lost 1 base and J 2 bases, leaving 3 bases between the germline ends. The CDR3 consists of 13 residues. In DNA, the CDR3 is TGTGCTAGTGGTTTGGGGCGCAATCAGCCCCAGCATTTT. Translated: CASGLGRNQPQHF.

This chain links TRBV2 with TRBJ2-2, with TRBD1 matching 8 bases. V shed 0 bases, J shed 5 bases, and the junction held 5 bases outside the gene matches. The CDR3 sequence is 16 residues long. CDR1 and CDR2 (germline): SNHLY, FYNNEI. CDR3 nucleotide sequence: TGTGCCAGCAGTGAAGCCGGGAACAGGGGGACCGGGGAGCTGTTTTTT. It specifies CASSEAGNRGTGELFF.

The chain uses TRBV7-2 and TRBJ2-1, with unresolved D. Between the trimmed V and J ends, which lost 3 bases and 7 bases, there was a span of 16 bases. The CDR3 covers 15 residues. Germline loops: CDR1 SGHTA, CDR2 FQGNSA. The CDR3 sequence is CASSLSGGLGNEQFF. CDR3 nucleotide sequence: TGTGCCAGCAGCTTGAGTGGCGGCCTAGGGAATGAGCAGTTCTTC.

Here the CDR3 reads CASSGGTESRSNTEAFF. The CDR3 DNA follows: TGTGCCAGCAGCGGAGGGACAGAAAGTCGCTCGAACACTGAAGCTTTCTTT. This rearrangement joins TRBV9 to TRBJ1-1, with 7 positions matching TRBD1. V shed 3 bases, J shed 1 base, and the junction held 12 bases outside the gene matches. Germline V gene lookup returns CDR1 SGDLS and CDR2 YYNGEE. This CDR3 has 17 amino acids.

The V and J genes are TRBV10-2 and TRBJ1-5; D may be TRBD1 (6 bases). Germline V gene data show CDR1 as WSHSY and CDR2 as SAAADI. V was shortened by 6 bases and J by 5 bases, with 14 bases between the two germline ends. The CDR3 length is 14 residues. DNA of the CDR3: TGCGCCAGCAGCGGACAGCAGCACTATCAGCCCCAGCATTTT. Amino acids: CASSGQQHYQPQHF.

This clone was detected only once. The sample contains more than one DNA sequence encoding this CDR3. V gene TRBV2 combines with J gene TRBJ2-7; no clear D gene. Germline-derived CDR1 and CDR2 are SNHLY and FYNNEI. Trimming left V 4 bases short and J 4 bases short, with 5 bases between. The CDR3 has 11 residues. The CDR3 is CASSGQYEQYF. CDR3 DNA: TGTGCCAGCAGTGGGCAGTACGAGCAGTACTTC.

The chain employs TRBV30 and TRBJ2-3; no clear D. Trimming removed 4 bases at V and 2 bases at J, with 4 bases between. There are 11 residues in the CDR3. Germline assignment: CDR1 GTSNPN and CDR2 SVGIG (reference sequence). CDR3 in amino acids: CAWKNTDTQYF. Written as DNA, the CDR3 is TGTGCCTGGAAGAACACAGATACGCAGTATTTT.

This clone was picked up one time. Written as DNA, the CDR3 is TGTGCCTGGTCGGAGCCAAATCAGCCCCAGCATTTT. Translating it yields CAWSEPNQPQHF. V gene TRBV30 combines with J gene TRBJ1-5; no firm D call. CDR1 and CDR2 from the germline V gene are GTSNPN and SVGIG (reference sequence). Trimming stripped 5 bases from V and 4 bases from J, with 9 bases between. This CDR3 contains 12 residues.